This TCR beta chain emerged from a study of naive and memory T cell subsets. The germline V gene has CDR1 MNHNS and CDR2 SASEGT. J lost 4 bases, V lost 5 bases, and 12 bases had no gene match. The CDR3 has 17 residues. This clonotype was picked up a small number of times. The beta constant-region primer was an equimolar mix of two oligonucleotides covering TRBC1 and TRBC2. Each CDR3 protein gets one entry after TCRdb re-called the UMI-ligation and nested PCR reads with MiXCR. Of over 75,000 distinct CDR3 sequences in the sample, about 12% were seen once. Four subsets defined by CD45RA and CD27 were sorted after CD3, CD4, CD8 and live/dead staining.

This sequence originates from a human donor in good health. J is TRBJ1-5 and V is TRBV6-1; 9 positions match TRBD1. Sequenced material: central memory CD4+ T cells from blood. This CDR3 reads CASSRSSGQGINQPQHF. The CDR3 region has the DNA TGTGCCAGCAGTAGGAGTAGCGGACAGGGGATAAATCAGCCCCAGCATTTT.